Given below is one TCR beta chain in context. Clones were read by immunoSEQ multiplex PCR, and TCRdb kept only the in-frame ones, dropping some. The sample lists around 70,000 clones; approximately 94% were seen once. This specimen comes from a study of brain T cells in children with intractable seizures. The CDR3 extends over 12 amino acids. The ends were cut back, 5 bases at V and 10 bases at J, with 12 bases in the middle. Germline V gene sequence: CDR1 SGHAT, CDR2 FQNNGV. Before surgery, patients took at least one anti-epileptic drug. The sample in question was peripheral blood, obtained at surgery. The clonotype was recovered from a boy under three years old with tuberous sclerosis and intractable seizures. The chain recombines TRBV11-2 with TRBJ2-1; D gene unclear. The CDR3 region has the DNA TGTGCCAGCAGCCCAAACTTGGAGGAGCAGTTCTTC. It encodes CASSPNLEEQFF.